Following are 30 T cell receptor beta chains from one sample sequenced in a study of shared clonotypes between healthy human individuals. Selected positively for CCR7 and CD45RO-negative, naive CD8 cells excluded terminally differentiated effector memory CD45RA+ cells. Sequenced by immunoSEQ multiplex PCR; TCRdb stores in-frame clones only, minus some. The sample includes about 2 million clones, less than 95% of them seen just once. The sequencing sample was made of naive CD8+ T cells sorted from blood. The receptors stem from a man younger than 35 in good health.

About this clone itself: In the same sample, other DNA sequences code for this CDR3. This chain links TRBV4-1 with TRBJ1-2; TRBD1 agrees at 11 bases. From germline, CDR1 is MGHRA and CDR2 YSYEKL. Trimming removed 3 bases from V and 1 base from J; junction bases left unmatched: 1. The CDR3 spans 15 residues. The CDR3 DNA reads as TGCGCCAGCAGCCAGGGGACAGGGGGTAACTATGGCTACACCTTC. Its translation: CASSQGTGGNYGYTF.

The chain joins TRBV10-1 to TRBJ1-2, with a tentative D call TRBD1 (5 bases). The germline CDR1 and CDR2 sequences are WNHNN and SYGVQD (reference sequence). CDR3 length: 12 amino acids. V lost 8 bases, J lost 3 bases, and 10 bases lay in between. CDR3 protein: CASGDGDYGYTF. For the CDR3, the DNA is TGCGCCAGCGGGGACGGAGACTATGGCTACACCTTC.

The chain recombines TRBV27 with TRBJ2-1, with TRBD1 matching 12 bases. J was trimmed by 4 bases and V by 5 bases; bases with no gene match: 6. This CDR3 has 16 residues. The germline CDR1 and CDR2 sequences are MNHEY and SMNVEV (reference sequence). The CDR3 nucleotides read TGTGCCAGCAGTACGGGACAGGGGGCCCTTTACAATGAGCAGTTCTTC. Amino acid sequence: CASSTGQGALYNEQFF.

The gene calls are TRBV5-5 and TRBJ2-7; 8 bases agree with TRBD1. The CDR3 totals 15 residues. V was clipped by 0 bases and J by 2 bases; unmatched bases: 4. Germline V gives CDR1 SGHKS, CDR2 YYEKEE (reference sequence). DNA of the CDR3: TGTGCCAGCAGCTTGGGACAGGGGTTAGCCTACGAGCAGTACTTC. This sequence encodes CASSLGQGLAYEQYF.

Concerning this clone: No conserved phenylalanine or tryptophan ends this CDR3, so it is likely a read error. The limits of the CDR3 on the DNA are not certain, so only TCRdb's listed CDR3 is given. This chain links TRBV15 with TRBJ1-1. Germline CDR1 reads LNHNV; CDR2 reads YYDKDF (reference sequence). The CDR3 region is 8 residues in length, termini included. The CDR3: CATSIVLV.

The chain uses TRBV27 and TRBJ1-5; TRBD1 might be the D (6 bases). The CDR3 consists of 13 residues. V lost 6 bases and J 3 bases, leaving 9 bases between the germline ends. From germline, CDR1 is MNHEY and CDR2 SMNVEV (reference sequence). The CDR3, as DNA: TGTGCCAGCAGAAACAGGGACAATCAGCCCCAGCATTTT. Translating gives CASRNRDNQPQHF.

This clone appeared once. The chain recombines TRBV7-8 with TRBJ2-7, with D unclear. The V and J ends lost 4 bases and 0 bases respectively, with 13 bases between them. CDR3 length: 15 residues. The germline V gene encodes CDR1 SGHVS and CDR2 FQNEAQ. The CDR3 DNA sequence: TGTGCCAGCAGCTCGAGCGCCCGTGGCTCCTACGAGCAGTACTTC. It translates to CASSSSARGSYEQYF.

This chain uses TRBV6-1 with TRBJ2-7, with 8 bases aligning to TRBD1. The germline gives CDR1 MNHNS, CDR2 SASEGT. This CDR3 contains 15 residues. The trim removed 4 bases at V and 3 bases at J, leaving 8 bases unmatched. CDR3 region: CASSGGTGAGYEQYF. The CDR3 nucleotides are TGTGCCAGCAGTGGAGGGACAGGCGCGGGCTACGAGCAGTACTTC.

V usage is TRBV15 and J usage is TRBJ2-3, with 13 bases lining up with TRBD2. CDR1 LNHNV and CDR2 YYDKDF come from the germline V gene (reference sequence). The CDR3 totals 21 residues. Losses at the gene ends were 4 bases for V and 1 base for J; bases not matched to a gene: 17. CDR3 in amino acids: CATSTHDLRTSGGSGTDTQYF. In nucleotides, the CDR3 is TGTGCCACCAGCACACACGACCTAAGGACTAGCGGGGGATCCGGCACAGATACGCAGTATTTT.

Remarks on this clone: Distinct nucleotide sequences in the sample also encode this CDR3. The rearrangement uses TRBV28 and TRBJ2-3; unclear D gene. V gave up 1 base and J gave up 6 bases, with 5 bases separating them. The CDR3 has 12 amino acids. Per the germline V gene, CDR1 is MDHEN and CDR2 is SYDVKM. CDR3 bases: TGTGCCAGCAGTTTATCTTTGGATACGCAGTATTTT. Amino acid sequence: CASSLSLDTQYF. Full variable domain (outside the CDR3, taken from reference TRBV28 and TRBJ2-3): DVKVTQSSRYLVKRTGEKVFLECVQDMDHENMFWYRQDPGLGLRLIYFSYDVKMKEKGDIPEGYSVSREKKERFSLILESASTNQTSMYLCASSLSLDTQYFGPGTRLTVL.

The rearrangement uses TRBV6-6 and TRBJ2-2, with D possibly matching TRBD1 (5 bases). CDR1 and CDR2 from the germline V gene are MNHNY and SVGAGI (reference sequence). This CDR3 region has 12 residues. Trimming cost V 7 bases and J 6 bases, with 9 bases left between them. The CDR3 DNA is TGTGCCAGCATGGCAGGGTCCGGGGAGCTGTTTTTT. Encoded protein: CASMAGSGELFF.

The CDR3 here is CASSALDIYEQYF. The CDR3 nucleotides read TGTGCCAGCAGCGCCCTGGATATCTACGAGCAGTACTTC. The rearrangement uses TRBV13 and TRBJ2-7; unclear D gene. Between the trimmed V and J ends, which lost 5 bases and 3 bases, there was a span of 11 bases. CDR1 and CDR2 (germline): PRHDT, FYEKMQ (reference sequence). The CDR3 contains 13 residues.

The CDR3 protein is CASNPGGPAFTEAFF. CDR3 sequence (DNA): TGTGCCAGCAACCCGGGGGGGCCTGCGTTCACTGAAGCTTTCTTT. The chain joins TRBV27 to TRBJ1-1; D perhaps matches TRBD1 (6 bases). CDR3 length: 15 residues. CDR1 MNHEY and CDR2 SMNVEV come from the germline V gene (reference sequence). V lost 7 bases to trimming and J lost 4 bases, with 19 bases between them.

The chain combines TRBV6-5 with TRBJ2-4; D unresolved. CDR1 MNHEY and CDR2 SVGAGI come from the germline V gene. The CDR3 length is 15 residues. Trimming stripped 5 bases from V and 9 bases from J, with 20 bases between. The CDR3 DNA is TGTGCCAGCAGTCACGCGGACGACCCCTCAGCCATTCAGTACTTC. This encodes CASSHADDPSAIQYF.

This rearrangement joins TRBV11-2 to TRBJ2-7, with a weak D call TRBD2 (5 bases). This CDR3 has 19 residues. The V gene lost 0 bases and the J gene lost 3 bases, with 24 bases spanning the gap. Germline V CDR1 and CDR2: SGHAT, FQNNGV. The CDR3 here is CASSLDLDFVGTESYEQYF. Here the CDR3 DNA reads TGTGCCAGCAGCTTAGACTTGGACTTCGTGGGAACGGAAAGCTACGAGCAGTACTTC.

In this sample, this clone turned up many times. The rearrangement uses TRBV6-1 and TRBJ1-6; D may be TRBD1 (6 bases). The germline gives CDR1 MNHNS, CDR2 SASEGT. The CDR3 consists of 14 residues. Deletions cut 7 bases from V and 4 bases from J, with 11 bases between. CDR3 in amino acids: CASMRTEYNSPLHF. The CDR3 DNA follows: TGTGCCAGCATGAGGACAGAGTATAATTCACCCCTCCACTTT.

The chain combines TRBV5-1 with TRBJ2-7; 8 positions agree with TRBD2. The junction had 10 bases not matched to a gene; V was cut back by 4 bases and J by 4 bases. This CDR3 region has 15 residues. Germline assignment: CDR1 SGHRS and CDR2 YFSETQ. The CDR3 here is CASSPLPGGRYEQYF. The CDR3 DNA follows: TGCGCCAGCAGCCCTTTGCCGGGGGGGAGATACGAGCAGTACTTC.

The rearrangement joins TRBV29-1 to TRBJ2-1; no firm D call. The V end was cut by 6 bases, the J end by 5 bases, with 17 bases between. The CDR3 contains 14 residues. CDR1 and CDR2 from the germline V gene are SQVTM and ANQGSEA. CDR3 in amino acids: CSVVPLGIHNEQFF. In DNA, the CDR3 is TGCAGCGTCGTGCCCTTAGGGATCCACAATGAGCAGTTCTTC.

The J gene is TRBJ2-5, the V gene TRBV12-5, with TRBD2 matching over 12 bases. In germline, CDR1 is LGHNT, CDR2 FRNRAP. V lost 7 bases and J lost 1; bases outside the gene matches: 4. The CDR3 has 15 residues. DNA of the CDR3: TGTGCTAGTGCCGGGACTAGCGGGTTCCAAGAGACCCAGTACTTC. Translation gives CASAGTSGFQETQYF.

The chain recombines TRBV19 with TRBJ1-6, with 9 bases aligning to TRBD1. Per germline, CDR1 LNHDA and CDR2 SQIVND (reference sequence). V shed 5 bases and J 9 bases; nucleotides not matched to a gene: 17. CDR3 length: 18 amino acids. CDR3 in DNA: TGTGCCAGTAGTCCAGACGCCCCCGGGACAGGGAAAGGTTCACCCCTCCACTTT. Its protein is CASSPDAPGTGKGSPLHF.

The CDR3 DNA reads as TGTGCCAGTAGTGCAACCGGGACAGGGCTACCACCCCTCCACTTT. Translation: CASSATGTGLPPLHF. This chain joins TRBV19 and TRBJ1-6; 9 bases line up with TRBD1. Germline V CDR1 and CDR2: LNHDA, SQIVND (reference sequence). The V and J ends lost 5 bases and 11 bases, in that order; junction bases with no gene match: 10. The CDR3 is 15 amino acids.

The chain has TRBV9 and TRBJ2-3; D remains ambiguous. The CDR3 runs to 13 residues. Between the trimmed V and J ends, which lost 1 base and 2 bases, there was a span of 5 bases. In germline, CDR1 is SGDLS, CDR2 YYNGEE. The CDR3 reads CASSVTPTDTQYF. The CDR3 DNA is TGTGCCAGCAGCGTAACCCCCACAGATACGCAGTATTTT.

This chain uses TRBV6-6 with TRBJ2-3; 11 nucleotides line up with TRBD2. Germline trimming cut 6 bases from V and 4 bases from J; bases unmatched to any gene: 9. This CDR3 has 16 amino acids. Germline V gene lookup returns CDR1 MNHNY and CDR2 SVGAGI (reference sequence). The chain's CDR3 is CASSLSPGLAADTQYF. The CDR3 bases are TGTGCCAGCAGCCTTTCTCCGGGACTAGCGGCAGATACGCAGTATTTT.

Details on this clone: Other DNA sequences in the same sample also yield this CDR3. The rearrangement links TRBV30 to TRBJ1-1; no clear D. CDR3 length: 12 residues. Germline CDR1 and CDR2: GTSNPN and SVGIG (reference sequence). Deletions cut 4 bases from V and 0 bases from J, with 6 bases between. The CDR3 region has the DNA TGTGCCTGGACGGCAATGAACACTGAAGCTTTCTTT. Its protein product is CAWTAMNTEAFF.

V usage is TRBV5-4 and J usage is TRBJ1-1; the D is unclear. V was trimmed by 1 base and J by 0 bases, leaving 4 bases between them. This CDR3 has 13 amino acids. Germline CDR1 and CDR2: SGHNT and YYREEE (reference sequence). This CDR3 is CASSLLLNTEAFF. The CDR3 coding sequence is TGTGCCAGCAGCTTGCTCTTGAACACTGAAGCTTTCTTT.

The chain is built from TRBV7-9 and TRBJ2-7, with D possibly being TRBD1 or TRBD2 (6 bases each). Germline CDR1 and CDR2: SEHNR and FQNEAQ (reference sequence). Trimming left V 0 bases short and J 3 bases short, with 15 bases between. The CDR3 loop spans 16 amino acids. In nucleotides, the CDR3 is TGTGCCAGCAGCTTAGCAACCGGGGGCGCCCACTACGAGCAGTACTTC. Amino acid sequence: CASSLATGGAHYEQYF.

The rearrangement links TRBV27 to TRBJ1-2; 7 positions agree with TRBD1. The CDR3 runs 16 residues. Germline V gene data show CDR1 as MNHEY and CDR2 as SMNVEV (reference sequence). V lost 5 bases, J lost 3 bases, and 12 bases stayed unmatched. The CDR3, as DNA: TGTGCCAGCAGTCCTCTCGCGGAGGGGGCAGACTATGGCTACACCTTC. This codes for CASSPLAEGADYGYTF.

The chain has TRBV9 and TRBJ2-5; a possible D gene is TRBD1 (5 bases). The CDR3 loop spans 15 amino acids. Per germline, CDR1 SGDLS and CDR2 YYNGEE. V lost 2 bases, J lost 3 bases, and 14 bases lay in between. Written as DNA, the CDR3 is TGTGCCAGCAGCGTGGGCAGGGTTGAAAAAGAGACCCAGTACTTC. This sequence encodes CASSVGRVEKETQYF. The full variable domain, its missing parts supplied by reference TRBV9 and TRBJ2-5, is DSGVTQTPKHLITATGQRVTLRCSPRSGDLSVYWYQQSLDQGLQFLIQYYNGEERAKGNILERFSAQQFPDLHSELNLSSLELGDSALYFCASSVGRVEKETQYFGPGTRLLVL.

As for this clone: A read error may produce the germline difference seen at one junction end. The V and J genes are TRBV9 and TRBJ2-2, with D unclear. This CDR3 is 13 amino acids long. CDR1 and CDR2 from the germline V gene are SGDLS and YYNGEE. The DNA for the CDR3 is TGTGCCAGCGGCGTAGGCCACACCGGGGAGCTGTTTTTT. Amino acid sequence: CASGVGHTGELFF. The variable domain in full, with the rest retrieved from reference TRBV9 and TRBJ2-2, is DSGVTQTPKHLITATGQRVTLRCSPRSGDLSVYWYQQSLDQGLQFLIQYYNGEERAKGNILERFSAQQFPDLHSELNLSSLELGDSALYFCASGVGHTGELFFGEGSRLTVL.

CDR3 in DNA: TGTGCCAGCAGCTTAGTGCCTAGCGAGGCAGATACGCAGTATTTT. This gives the protein CASSLVPSEADTQYF. The chain is built from TRBV7-2 and TRBJ2-3, with a tentative D call TRBD2 (6 bases). Germline-derived CDR1 and CDR2 are SGHTA and FQGNSA. The CDR3 runs 15 residues. V was cut by 1 base and J by 4 bases, with 12 bases left in between.